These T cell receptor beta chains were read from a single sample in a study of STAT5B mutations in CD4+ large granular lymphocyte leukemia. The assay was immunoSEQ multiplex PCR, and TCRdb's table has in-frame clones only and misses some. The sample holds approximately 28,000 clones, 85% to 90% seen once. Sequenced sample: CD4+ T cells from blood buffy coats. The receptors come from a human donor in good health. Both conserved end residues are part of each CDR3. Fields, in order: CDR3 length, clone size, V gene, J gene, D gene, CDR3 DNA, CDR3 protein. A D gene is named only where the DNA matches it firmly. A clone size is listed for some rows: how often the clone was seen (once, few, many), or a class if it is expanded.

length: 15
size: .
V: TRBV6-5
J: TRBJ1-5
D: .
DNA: TGTGCCAGCAGCCCCTCGGAGTATAGCAATCAGCCCCAGCATTTT
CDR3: CASSPSEYSNQPQHF

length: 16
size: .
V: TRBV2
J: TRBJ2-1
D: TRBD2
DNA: TGTGCCAGCAGTGAAAGGGGACTAGCGAATATTAATGAGCAGTTCTTC
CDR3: CASSERGLANINEQFF

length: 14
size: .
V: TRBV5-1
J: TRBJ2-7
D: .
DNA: TGCGCCAGCAGCTTGGGGGACGGCTCCTACGAGCAGTACTTC
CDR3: CASSLGDGSYEQYF

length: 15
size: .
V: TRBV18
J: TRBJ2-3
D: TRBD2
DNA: TGTGCCAGCTCACCATCCCCCGGGACTAGGTCGGCGCAGTATTTT
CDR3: CASSPSPGTRSAQYF

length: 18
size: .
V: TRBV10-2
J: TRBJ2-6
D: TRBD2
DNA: TGCGCCAGCAGTCGACTAGCGGGAGGATCGGCTGGGGCCAACGTCCTGACTTTC
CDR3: CASSRLAGGSAGANVLTF

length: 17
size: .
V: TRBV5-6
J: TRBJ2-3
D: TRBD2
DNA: TGTGCCAGCAGCCCGGCCCGACTAGCGACTAGCACAGATACGCAGTATTTT
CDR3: CASSPARLATSTDTQYF

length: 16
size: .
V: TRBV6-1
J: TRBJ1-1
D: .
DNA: TGTGCCAGCAGTGACGCCCCAGGAGGACGGAACACTGAAGCTTTCTTT
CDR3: CASSDAPGGRNTEAFF

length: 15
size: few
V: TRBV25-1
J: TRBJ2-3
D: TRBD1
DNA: TGTGCCAGCAGTGAGGGGGACAGGGACGCAGATACGCAGTATTTT
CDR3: CASSEGDRDADTQYF

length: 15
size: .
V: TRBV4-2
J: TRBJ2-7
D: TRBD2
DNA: TGTGCCAGCAGCGTTAGGGCGGGAGGTACCTACGAGCAGTACTTC
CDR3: CASSVRAGGTYEQYF

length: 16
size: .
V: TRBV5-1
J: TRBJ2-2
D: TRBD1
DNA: TGCGCCAGCAGCATACTCCGGGACAGGGGACCCGGGGAGCTGTTTTTT
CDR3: CASSILRDRGPGELFF

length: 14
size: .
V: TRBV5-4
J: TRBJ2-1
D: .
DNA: TGTGCCAGCAGTCCACCGGGACTCCCAAATGAGCAGTTCTTC
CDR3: CASSPPGLPNEQFF

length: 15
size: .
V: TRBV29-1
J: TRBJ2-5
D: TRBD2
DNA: TGCAGCGTTGAAGAAGGAGCGGGAGGCAGGGAGACCCAGTACTTC
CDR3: CSVEEGAGGRETQYF

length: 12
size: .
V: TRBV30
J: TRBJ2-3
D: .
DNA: TGTGCATTTGGGGGTGTCACAGATACGCAGTATTTT
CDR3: CAFGGVTDTQYF

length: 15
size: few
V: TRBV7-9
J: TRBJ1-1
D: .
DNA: TGTGCCAGCAGCTTAGCGACCCTCACCGGGGGTGAAGCTTTCTTT
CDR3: CASSLATLTGGEAFF

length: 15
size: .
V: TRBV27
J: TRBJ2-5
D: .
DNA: TGTGCCAGCAGTCCACTGAAGAGCCCTCGGGCGACCCAGTACTTC
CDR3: CASSPLKSPRATQYF

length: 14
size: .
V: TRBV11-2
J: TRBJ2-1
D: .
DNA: TGTGCCAGCAGCGAAGGAGGTCGCAGGAATGAGCAGTTCTTC
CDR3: CASSEGGRRNEQFF

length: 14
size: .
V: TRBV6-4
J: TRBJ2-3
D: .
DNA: TGTGCCAGCAGTTACAGGGTTTTCGCAGATACGCAGTATTTT
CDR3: CASSYRVFADTQYF

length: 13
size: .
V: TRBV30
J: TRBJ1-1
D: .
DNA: TGTGCCTGGAGAGCCGGGTCCTACACTGAAGCTTTCTTT
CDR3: CAWRAGSYTEAFF

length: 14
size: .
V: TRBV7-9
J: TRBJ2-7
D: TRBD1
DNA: TGTGCCAGCAGCTTAAATGGACAGGGTCACGGGCAGTACTTC
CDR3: CASSLNGQGHGQYF

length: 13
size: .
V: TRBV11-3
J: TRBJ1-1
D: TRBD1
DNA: TGTGCCAGCAGCCGACAGGGAGGCACTGAAGCTTTCTTT
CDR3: CASSRQGGTEAFF

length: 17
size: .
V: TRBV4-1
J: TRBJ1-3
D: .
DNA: TGCGCCAGCAGCCAACCGACCCGCAGGGATACTGGAAACACCATATATTTT
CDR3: CASSQPTRRDTGNTIYF

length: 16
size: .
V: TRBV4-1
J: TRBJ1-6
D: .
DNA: TGCGCCAGCAGCCAAGATTTGGCTAACTATAATTCACCCCTCCACTTT
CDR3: CASSQDLANYNSPLHF

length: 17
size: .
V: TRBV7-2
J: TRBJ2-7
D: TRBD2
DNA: TGTGCCAGCAGCTTATCTAGCGGGAGGTCCCACTCCTACGAGCAGTACTTC
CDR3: CASSLSSGRSHSYEQYF

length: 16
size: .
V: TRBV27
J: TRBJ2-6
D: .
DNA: TGTGCCAGCAGTTCTTCCGGGACAACTGGGGCCAACGTCCTGACTTTC
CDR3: CASSSSGTTGANVLTF

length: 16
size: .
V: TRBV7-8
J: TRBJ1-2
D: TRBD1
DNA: TGTGCCAGCAGCCCCCGCCGGGACAGGGTCAGCTATGGCTACACCTTC
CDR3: CASSPRRDRVSYGYTF

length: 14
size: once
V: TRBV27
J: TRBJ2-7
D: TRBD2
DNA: TGTGCCAGCAGCCGGACTAGCGGGATCTACGAGCAGTACTTC
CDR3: CASSRTSGIYEQYF

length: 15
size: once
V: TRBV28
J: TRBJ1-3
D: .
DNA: TGTGCCAGCAGTTCCCCGGGACGGGGCATAAACACCATATATTTT
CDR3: CASSSPGRGINTIYF

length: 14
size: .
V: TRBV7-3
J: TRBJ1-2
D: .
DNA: TGTGCCAGCAGCTTAACTCCAGGTTTGGGAGGCTACACCTTC
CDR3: CASSLTPGLGGYTF

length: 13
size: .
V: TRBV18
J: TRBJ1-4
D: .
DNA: TGTGCCAGCTCACCATCCGGGCATGAAAAACTGTTTTTT
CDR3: CASSPSGHEKLFF

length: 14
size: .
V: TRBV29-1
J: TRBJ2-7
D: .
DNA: TGCAGCGTTGTGCCAGAGGGACAAGTATACGAGCAGTACTTC
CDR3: CSVVPEGQVYEQYF

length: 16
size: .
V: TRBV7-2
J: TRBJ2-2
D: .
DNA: TGTGCCAGCAGCGCCGTCGGTGGAACGAACACCGGGGAGCTGTTTTTT
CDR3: CASSAVGGTNTGELFF

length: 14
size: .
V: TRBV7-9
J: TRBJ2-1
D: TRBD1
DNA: TGTGCCAGCAGCTTATTCGACAGGGGCCATGAGCAGTTCTTC
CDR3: CASSLFDRGHEQFF

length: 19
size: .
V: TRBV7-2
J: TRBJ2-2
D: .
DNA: TGTGCCAGCAGCTTATTTAGGAAGAGGGGTAGCGGAGGCACCGGGGAGCTGTTTTTT
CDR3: CASSLFRKRGSGGTGELFF

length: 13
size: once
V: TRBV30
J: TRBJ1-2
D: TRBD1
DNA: TGTGCCGGGCCTACCGGGACAGGGGGTGGCTACACCTTC
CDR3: CAGPTGTGGGYTF

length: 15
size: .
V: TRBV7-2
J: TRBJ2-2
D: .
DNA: TGTGCCAGCAGCTTACAGACGAGGGGTACCGGGGAGCTGTTTTTT
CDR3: CASSLQTRGTGELFF

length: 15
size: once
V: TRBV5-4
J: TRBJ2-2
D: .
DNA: TGTGCCAGCAGCTTGGCTGGGTCGGGGACCGGGGAGCTGTTTTTT
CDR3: CASSLAGSGTGELFF

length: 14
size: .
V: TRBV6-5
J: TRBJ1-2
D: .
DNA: TGTGCCAGCAGTTACTACGGGACTCACAATGGCTACACCTTC
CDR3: CASSYYGTHNGYTF